This TCR beta chain originates from a study of T cells after yellow fever vaccination (dated by TCRdb to about 2019). About the investigation overall: Libraries from fractions with low cell numbers were prepared with the SMART-Seq v4 Ultra Low Input RNA kit. Bulk TCR alpha and beta repertoires were sequenced longitudinally to track T-cell clones before and after primary and booster YFV17D yellow fever vaccination. Two healthy male donors, one aged 18 to 30 and one aged 30 to 40 years, were included in the cohort. Bulk PBMC replicates and cell subsets were isolated from blood drawn at multiple timepoints before and after both primary and secondary immunization.

TCR cDNA was synthesized by 5'RACE template switching, which introduced a universal primer site and unique molecular identifiers. Priming of cDNA synthesis was performed from both the TCR alpha and TCR beta constant segments. Library amplification used two PCR steps, and the second PCR step added sample barcodes and sequencing adapters. Sequencing of libraries was performed on Illumina HiSeq 2500 (2x100 bp) or NovaSeq (2x150 bp). The study's own analysis went as follows. Demultiplexing of reads and collapsing into UMI consensus sequences were performed with MIGEC, and V(D)J alignment was carried out with MiXCR. Vaccine-responding clonotypes were defined with edgeR using replicate PBMC samples, requiring FDR below 0.01 and a log2 fold change above 5 up to day 15. Each bulk clonotype received a CD4 or CD8 identity based on whether the sequenced CD4 or CD8 repertoire contained that clonotype at higher abundance. Through fastp at Q25 and MiXCR, TCRdb rebuilt clones from the public reads, retaining in-frame beta chains. All rows with the same CDR3 protein become a single entry with the most common DNA and genes. None of the V and J calls come from the authors' own analysis; TCRdb made them. The sample table holds about 260,000 distinct CDR3 sequences, of which over 10% were seen once. Clones ranked in the top ten supply 0.4% to 0.55% of the sample.

The germline V gene yields LGHNA for CDR1 and YSLEER for CDR2. Trimming takes 1 base from V and 5 bases from J, and the germline ends sit 9 bases apart. Counted from cysteine to phenylalanine, this CDR3 has 14 amino acids. Kept here is only the CDR3 DNA, which spans 42 bases and is read in frame from base 1. The treatment or condition label for this specimen denotes: live attenuated yellow fever vaccine strain. PBMCs were isolated from peripheral blood using a standard Ficoll-Paque protocol. CD4 and CD8 T-cell fractions were isolated with Dynabeads CD4 and CD8 positive selection kits. RNA was extracted with TriZol from bulk PBMCs, CD4 and CD8 fractions, and dextramer-positive and dextramer-negative fractions. The table lists this clonotype with a few counts. Its antigen is currently not known. Base-call qualities are not available, and no considerably larger clone is one nucleotide away. Findings and caveats that apply to the study as a whole: Because only a couple of donors were included in the study, the extent to which the findings can be generalized is limited. Computational filtering was needed because FACS-sorted repertoires could contain abundant contaminating clonotypes from the bulk population. Compared with the primary T-cell response, the secondary T-cell response was faster but weaker, reaching its peak on day 5 rather than on day 15. A small share of clonotypes was detected in both CD4 and CD8 compartments, with the overlap likely arising from convergent recombination. Most clones expanded after primary vaccination were re-detected after the booster (96% of CD4 and around nine tenths of CD8), suggesting broad memory maintenance.

Specimen: CD4+ T cells sorted from PBMCs, collected 45 days after the yellow fever booster vaccination. The V gene is TRBV4-3 and the J gene is TRBJ2-1, with the D gene too uncertain to name. The sequence came from a man in his thirties or forties who received the YFV17D yellow fever vaccine. The CDR3 region reads CASSQALSDNEQFF. The nucleotide sequence is TGCGCCAGCAGCCAAGCCCTCAGTGACAATGAGCAGTTCTTC.